This T cell receptor (beta chain) was recovered during a study of naive and memory T cell subsets. Study-wide results and limits: Especially in CD8 cells, naive repertoires contained a few larger clonotypes, possibly CD45RA-re-expressing memory cells. Over 95% of naive TCR sequences appeared only once after error correction, unlike memory subsets.

Both TRBC1 and TRBC2 were covered by a beta constant-region primer of two equimolar oligonucleotides. Ligated cDNA was amplified by four rounds of PCR with nested alpha and beta constant-region primers and SP2. TCRdb re-called the UMI-ligation and nested PCR reads with MiXCR, one entry per CDR3 protein. This sample has 150,000 or so distinct CDR3 sequences, with 20% to 25% found just once. A note on this clonotype: Its antigen remains unidentified.

CMV status came from CD4+ T cell IFNgamma after overnight CMV lysate stimulation of fresh PBMCs. Per germline, CDR1 MDHEN and CDR2 SYDVKM. This CDR3 spans 17 amino acids. V shed 2 bases and J 3 bases; nucleotides not matched to a gene: 12. This receptor was taken from a human donor in good health. This chain connects TRBV28 to TRBJ2-7, with 8 nucleotides matching TRBD1. Sequences were obtained from naive CD4+ T cells from blood. The CDR3 protein is CASSLRGTGNAVYEQYF. CDR3 nucleotide sequence: TGTGCCAGCAGTTTACGCGGGACAGGAAATGCTGTCTACGAGCAGTACTTC.